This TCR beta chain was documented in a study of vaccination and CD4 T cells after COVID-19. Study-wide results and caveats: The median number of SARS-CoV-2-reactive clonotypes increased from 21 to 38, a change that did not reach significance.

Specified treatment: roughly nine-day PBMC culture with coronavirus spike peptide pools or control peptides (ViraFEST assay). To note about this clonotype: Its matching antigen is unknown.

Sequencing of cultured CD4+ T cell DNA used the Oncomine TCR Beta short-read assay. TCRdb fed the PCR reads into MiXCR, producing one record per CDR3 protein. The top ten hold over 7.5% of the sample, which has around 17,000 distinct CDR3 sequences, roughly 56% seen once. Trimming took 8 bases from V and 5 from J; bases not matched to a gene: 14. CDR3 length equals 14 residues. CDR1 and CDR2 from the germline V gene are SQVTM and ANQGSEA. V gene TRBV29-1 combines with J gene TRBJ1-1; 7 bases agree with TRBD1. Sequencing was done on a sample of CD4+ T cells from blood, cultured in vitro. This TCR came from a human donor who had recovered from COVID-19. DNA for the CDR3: TGCAGCACGACCGGGACAGTCGGGAATACTGAAGCTTTCTTT. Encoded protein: CSTTGTVGNTEAFF. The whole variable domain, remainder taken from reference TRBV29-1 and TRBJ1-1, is SAVISQKPSRDICQRGTSLTIQCQVDSQVTMMFWYRQQPGQSLTLIATANQGSEATYESGFVIDKFPISRPNLTFSTLTVSNMSPEDSSIYLCSTTGTVGNTEAFFGQGTRLTVV.